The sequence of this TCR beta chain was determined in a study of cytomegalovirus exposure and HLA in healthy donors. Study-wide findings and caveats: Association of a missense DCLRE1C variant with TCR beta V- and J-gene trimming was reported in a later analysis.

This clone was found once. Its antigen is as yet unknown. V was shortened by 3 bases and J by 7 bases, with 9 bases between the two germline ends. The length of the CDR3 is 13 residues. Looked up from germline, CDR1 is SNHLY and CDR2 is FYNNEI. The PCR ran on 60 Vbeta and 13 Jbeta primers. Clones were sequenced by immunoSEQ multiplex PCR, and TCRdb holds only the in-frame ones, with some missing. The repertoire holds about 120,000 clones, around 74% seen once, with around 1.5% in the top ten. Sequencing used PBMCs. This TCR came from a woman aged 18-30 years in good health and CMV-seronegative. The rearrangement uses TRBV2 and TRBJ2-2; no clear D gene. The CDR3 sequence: CASSDEFDGELFF. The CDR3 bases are TGTGCCAGCAGTGACGAGTTTGACGGGGAGCTGTTTTTT. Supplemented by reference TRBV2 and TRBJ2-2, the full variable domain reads EPEVTQTPSHQVTQMGQEVILRCVPISNHLYFYWYRQILGQKVEFLVSFYNNEISEKSEIFDDQFSVERPDGSNFTLKIRSTKLEDSAMYFCASSDEFDGELFFGEGSRLTVL.